The 17 T cell receptor beta chains below were found in one sample sequenced in a study of T cell responses to AZD1222 COVID-19 vaccine. Clones were read by immunoSEQ multiplex PCR, and TCRdb kept only the in-frame ones, dropping some. The table includes approximately 80,000 clones, 70% to 90% detected once. Sequenced material: peripheral blood, taken 28 days after the second AZD1222 dose. Receptor source: an adult who received the AZD1222 COVID-19 vaccine.

This clone counts as medium-sized. V gene TRBV15 combines with J gene TRBJ2-1, with D uncertain. From germline, CDR1 is LNHNV and CDR2 YYDKDF (reference sequence). The ends were cut back, 1 base at V and 5 bases at J, with 9 bases in the middle. This CDR3 has 14 residues. The DNA of the CDR3 is TGTGCCACCAGCAGAGGAACCATGAACAATGAGCAGTTCTTC. Protein sequence: CATSRGTMNNEQFF. The full variable domain, completed using reference TRBV15 and TRBJ2-1, is DAMVIQNPRYQVTQFGKPVTLSCSQTLNHNVMYWYQQKSSQAPKLLFHYYDKDFNNEADTPDNFQSRRPNTSFCFLDIRSPGLGDTAMYLCATSRGTMNNEQFFGPGTRLTVL.

The rearrangement links TRBV4-1 to TRBJ2-7; D gene ambiguous. Trimming took off 0 bases at V and 0 bases at J, with 12 bases between the two ends. The CDR3 extends over 16 amino acids. CDR1 is MGHRA, CDR2 YSYEKL, per germline. CDR3 in amino acids: CASSQEDISSSYEQYF. The CDR3 region has the DNA TGCGCCAGCAGCCAAGAAGACATTTCAAGCTCCTACGAGCAGTACTTC.

The table lists this clone with a count of one. This chain uses TRBV27 with TRBJ2-7; TRBD2 aligns across 13 bases. V was clipped by 6 bases and J by 2 bases; unmatched bases: 1. The CDR3 length is 14 residues. Germline assignment: CDR1 MNHEY and CDR2 SMNVEV (reference sequence). The CDR3: CASRGLAGAYEQYF. Here the CDR3 DNA reads TGTGCCAGCAGAGGACTAGCGGGGGCCTACGAGCAGTACTTC.

This chain joins TRBV6-1 and TRBJ1-2, with 7 nucleotides matching TRBD1. Germline lookup yields CDR1 MNHNS and CDR2 SASEGT. The J segment lost 5 bases and the V segment lost 1 base, leaving 13 bases of the junction unmatched. CDR3 length equals 17 residues. CDR3 bases: TGTGCCAGCAGTGAAGAGGAGGGGGCCGCCTTTCGTTATGGCTACACCTTC. Translated: CASSEEEGAAFRYGYTF.

The chain recombines TRBV11-3 with TRBJ2-3; no definite D call. Germline values: CDR1 SGHNT, CDR2 YENEEA. This CDR3 comprises 14 residues. V gave up 5 bases and J gave up 0 bases, with 9 bases separating them. CDR3 in amino acids: CASSETRSTDTQYF. As DNA, the CDR3 is TGTGCCAGCAGCGAGACCCGTAGCACAGATACGCAGTATTTT.

The chain carries TRBV15 and TRBJ1-2; 8 bases are shared with TRBD1. In germline, CDR1 is LNHNV, CDR2 YYDKDF (reference sequence). This CDR3 region has 14 residues. V shed 0 bases, J shed 8 bases, and the junction held 5 bases outside the gene matches. Here the CDR3 reads CATSRDRTGSGYTF. In DNA form, the CDR3 reads TGTGCCACCAGCAGAGATCGGACAGGGAGCGGCTACACCTTC. Together with reference TRBV15 and TRBJ1-2, the CDR3 gives the full variable domain: DAMVIQNPRYQVTQFGKPVTLSCSQTLNHNVMYWYQQKSSQAPKLLFHYYDKDFNNEADTPDNFQSRRPNTSFCFLDIRSPGLGDTAMYLCATSRDRTGSGYTFGSGTRLTVV.

J is TRBJ1-6 and V is TRBV3-1 (or the pseudogene TRBV3-2); D uncertain. CDR1 LGHDT and CDR2 YNNKEL come from the germline V gene (reference sequence). The CDR3 extends over 13 amino acids. Trimming removed 1 base from V and 7 bases from J, with 5 bases in between. For the CDR3, the DNA is TGTGCCAGCAGCCAAGTTGTGAATTCACCCCTCCACTTT. It encodes CASSQVVNSPLHF.

This sequence joins TRBV12-3 or TRBV12-4 and TRBJ2-5; D possibly matches TRBD1 or TRBD2 (5 bases each). CDR3 length: 11 amino acids. Trimming cost V 5 bases and J 7 bases, with 8 bases left between them. The CDR3 protein is CASSPGTTQYF. The CDR3 coding sequence is TGTGCCAGCAGTCCCGGGACGACCCAGTACTTC.

This clone was counted only a few times. The chain uses TRBV28 and TRBJ2-7, with 8 positions matching TRBD1. Germline V gene lookup returns CDR1 MDHEN and CDR2 SYDVKM. Trimming at V came to 3 bases and at J to 5 bases, leaving 3 bases not matched to a gene. This CDR3 contains 13 residues. This chain's CDR3 is CASSLDRVHEQYF. The CDR3 DNA follows: TGTGCCAGCAGTTTGGACAGGGTCCACGAGCAGTACTTC.

V is TRBV9 and J is TRBJ2-1; TRBD2 aligns across 8 bases. V was pared by 3 bases and J by 3 bases, with 11 bases of the junction left unmatched. This CDR3 region has 17 residues. Looked up from germline, CDR1 is SGDLS and CDR2 is YYNGEE. The CDR3 bases are TGTGCCAGCAGCGCCAGTTCAGGACTAGCATACTACAATGAGCAGTTCTTC. Protein: CASSASSGLAYYNEQFF.

The V call is TRBV7-2, the J call TRBJ1-1; D gene unclear. The CDR3 runs 11 residues. Per germline, CDR1 SGHTA and CDR2 FQGNSA. Trimming stripped 0 bases from V and 7 bases from J, with 3 bases between. CDR3 DNA: TGTGCCAGCAGCTTAGCCAGTGAAGCTTTCTTT. The encoded protein is CASSLASEAFF.

The chain combines TRBV15 with TRBJ2-7; the match to TRBD2 covers 9 bases. With 0 bases clipped from V and 2 bases from J, the junction kept 2 bases outside the gene matches. CDR3 size: 15 residues. Germline CDR1 and CDR2: LNHNV and YYDKDF (reference sequence). For the CDR3, the DNA is TGTGCCACCAGCAGAGATCGCGGGGGGGCCTACGAGCAGTACTTC. This codes for CATSRDRGGAYEQYF.

The V and J genes are TRBV6-1 and TRBJ2-3; the D is unclear. The CDR3 totals 14 residues. Germline V gives CDR1 MNHNS, CDR2 SASEGT. The germline V and J ends were trimmed by 3 bases and 0 bases, with 7 bases remaining between them. The CDR3 sequence is CASSDLGSTDTQYF. CDR3 DNA sequence: TGTGCCAGCAGTGATCTGGGCAGCACAGATACGCAGTATTTT.

The chain combines TRBV5-1 with TRBJ1-1; D perhaps matches TRBD1 (5 bases). The CDR3 sequence is 12 residues long. Deletions cut 0 bases from V and 11 bases from J, with 11 bases between. CDR1 and CDR2 from the germline V gene are SGHRS and YFSETQ. In DNA form, the CDR3 reads TGCGCCAGCAGCTTGGACGTGGGGACGGCTTTCTTT. Encoded protein: CASSLDVGTAFF. Variable domain in full (rest from reference TRBV5-1 and TRBJ1-1): KAGVTQTPRYLIKTRGQQVTLSCSPISGHRSVSWYQQTPGQGLQFLFEYFSETQRNKGNFPGRFSGRQFSNSRSEMNVSTLELGDSALYLCASSLDVGTAFFGQGTRLTVV.

The V and J genes are TRBV28 and TRBJ1-2, with 7 bases matching TRBD1. The CDR3 is 15 amino acids. Germline V gene lookup returns CDR1 MDHEN and CDR2 SYDVKM. Trimming took 6 bases from V and 1 from J; bases not matched to a gene: 8. The CDR3 loop reads CASSISRGFNYGYTF. Written as DNA, the CDR3 is TGTGCCAGCAGCATCTCCAGGGGGTTTAACTATGGCTACACCTTC.

This clone was found a few times. In the same sample, other DNA sequences code for this CDR3. This chain uses TRBV5-4 with TRBJ1-1; perhaps TRBD1 as D (6 bases). CDR3 length: 14 residues. Deletions cut 2 bases from V and 3 bases from J, with 11 bases between. Per the germline V gene, CDR1 is SGHNT and CDR2 is YYREEE (reference sequence). For the CDR3, the DNA is TGTGCCAGCAGCTTTGGGCAGGGGTACACTGAAGCTTTCTTT. It translates to CASSFGQGYTEAFF.

This clone was observed a handful of times. The chain employs TRBV3-1 (or the pseudogene TRBV3-2) and TRBJ2-7; 9 bases are shared with TRBD1. The V gene's germline CDR1 is LGHDT and CDR2 YNNKEL (reference sequence). The CDR3 covers 15 residues. Germline trimming cut 0 bases from V and 5 bases from J; bases unmatched to any gene: 5. The CDR3 coding sequence is TGTGCCAGCAGCCAAGACGTGGGACAGGGCGACGAGCAGTACTTC. Amino acids: CASSQDVGQGDEQYF.